This section outlines one T cell receptor (beta chain) sequence together with its context. The CDR3 covers 15 residues. V shed 4 bases, J shed 6 bases, and the junction held 5 bases outside the gene matches. CDR1 and CDR2 from the germline V gene are MGHRA and YSYEKL. Libraries were prepared by immunoSEQ multiplex PCR; TCRdb keeps only in-frame clonotypes and omits some of them. The data show 100,000 to 150,000 clones, with around 82% seen just once and more than 1.2% held by the top ten. This entry belongs to a study of blood T cell repertoires in COVID-19. Study-wide background: Specimens from acute and convalescent COVID-19 originated in the United States, Italy and Spain.

The chain joins TRBV4-1 to TRBJ2-3, with 12 bases fitting TRBD1. This receptor was obtained from a man between 60 and 70 years old with acute or convalescent COVID-19. The sequencing sample was made of peripheral blood. In DNA, the CDR3 is TGCGCCAGCAGCCTCGGGACAGGGGGCGTCGATACGCAGTATTTT. The encoded protein is CASSLGTGGVDTQYF.